The 29 T cell receptor beta chains listed next were all sequenced from one sample in a study of T cell responses to AZD1222 COVID-19 vaccine. The table came from immunoSEQ multiplex PCR; TCRdb's copy has only in-frame clones and leaves some out. Here the sample spans roughly 150,000 clones, 90% to 95% being singletons. The material was peripheral blood, obtained on day 0 of AZD1222 vaccination. The receptors here all came from an adult in good health.

V is TRBV27 and J is TRBJ1-2; 8 bases map to TRBD1. The V gene end was trimmed by 2 bases and the J gene end by 6 bases; junction bases not matched to a gene: 8. Germline CDR1 MNHEY, CDR2 SMNVEV (reference sequence). The CDR3 runs 15 residues. The CDR3 DNA reads as TGTGCCAGCAGTTTAGCAAGGGGCAGGGGGCATGGCTACACCTTC. Translated: CASSLARGRGHGYTF.

The chain employs TRBV7-3 and TRBJ1-3, with D hard to call. The V gene lost 1 base and the J gene lost 0 bases, with 7 bases spanning the gap. This CDR3 contains 15 residues. Germline V lookup: CDR1 SGHTA, CDR2 FQGTGA. The CDR3 nucleotides are TGTGCCAGCAGCTTAAGGGGATCCTCTGGAAACACCATATATTTT. This encodes CASSLRGSSGNTIYF.

The rearrangement links TRBV6-5 to TRBJ1-1; D might be TRBD1 (6 bases). The V and J ends lost 7 bases and 8 bases respectively, with 14 bases between them. Germline V gives CDR1 MNHEY, CDR2 SVGAGI. The CDR3 consists of 12 residues. CDR3 sequence reads: CASKGSQGEAFF. Here the CDR3 DNA reads TGTGCCAGCAAAGGATCACAGGGAGAAGCTTTCTTT.

The chain has TRBV9 and TRBJ1-6; D remains unclear. Trimming shortened V by 1 base and J by 7 bases, and 6 bases separated the two germline ends. Looked up from germline, CDR1 is SGDLS and CDR2 is YYNGEE. The CDR3 loop spans 13 amino acids. CDR3 region: CASSVSQNSPLHF. The CDR3 bases are TGTGCCAGCAGCGTATCACAGAATTCACCCCTCCACTTT.

The chain recombines TRBV7-6 with TRBJ2-5; D is uncertain. Trimming removed 2 bases at V and 8 bases at J, with 15 bases between. This CDR3 contains 14 residues. The germline V gene encodes CDR1 SGHVS and CDR2 FNYEAQ. The chain's CDR3 is CASSLTMGKSTQYF. The CDR3 nucleotides are TGTGCCAGCAGCTTAACTATGGGGAAAAGCACCCAGTACTTC.

V and J are TRBV9 and TRBJ1-6, with D maybe TRBD1 (5 bases). The CDR3 length is 16 residues. Per the germline V gene, CDR1 is SGDLS and CDR2 is YYNGEE. V lost 4 bases to trimming and J lost 5 bases, with 16 bases between them. The CDR3: CASSPQGLRDNSPLHF. DNA of the CDR3: TGTGCCAGCAGCCCCCAGGGCTTGAGGGATAATTCACCCCTCCACTTT.

The rearrangement uses TRBV5-6 and TRBJ2-2, with D hard to call. The CDR3 runs to 14 residues. V was pared by 1 base and J by 9 bases, with 13 bases between. Germline loops: CDR1 SGHDT, CDR2 YYEEEE. In DNA form, the CDR3 reads TGTGCCAGCAGCTTGACTGAATTAGGAAGGGAGCTGTTTTTT. Its protein is CASSLTELGRELFF.

This rearrangement joins TRBV3-1 (or the pseudogene TRBV3-2) to TRBJ1-2; maybe TRBD1 (6 bases). Deletions cut 4 bases from V and 4 bases from J, with 10 bases between. Germline loops: CDR1 LGHDT, CDR2 YNNKEL (reference sequence). This CDR3 has 13 amino acids. The CDR3 DNA reads TGTGCCAGCAGCCCCGGACAGCCCTATGGCTACACCTTC. Its translation is CASSPGQPYGYTF.

The rearrangement joins TRBV14 to TRBJ2-7, with unresolved D. Germline V gene data show CDR1 as SGHDN and CDR2 as FVKESK. Deletions cut 0 bases from V and 3 bases from J, with 9 bases between. This CDR3 is built from 14 residues. CDR3 in DNA: TGTGCCAGCAGCCAAGATGATCAGGTCTACGAGCAGTACTTC. Translated: CASSQDDQVYEQYF.

The chain employs TRBV29-1 and TRBJ1-1; no clear D gene. This CDR3 comprises 12 residues. The germline gives CDR1 SQVTM, CDR2 ANQGSEA. V shed 7 bases and J shed 7 bases, with 16 bases lying between them. CDR3 nucleotide sequence: TGCAGCGCCGAGGTGGAGGCTTATGAAGCTTTCTTT. Translating it yields CSAEVEAYEAFF. Full variable domain (missing parts from reference TRBV29-1 and TRBJ1-1): SAVISQKPSRDICQRGTSLTIQCQVDSQVTMMFWYRQQPGQSLTLIATANQGSEATYESGFVIDKFPISRPNLTFSTLTVSNMSPEDSSIYLCSAEVEAYEAFFGQGTRLTVV.

V gene TRBV7-6 combines with J gene TRBJ2-3; no definite D call. The V gene's germline CDR1 is SGHVS and CDR2 FNYEAQ. The CDR3 spans 15 residues. With 5 bases removed from V and 3 bases from J, the gap between germline ends came to 15 bases. The CDR3 is CASSPRFRATDTQYF. The CDR3 DNA sequence: TGTGCCAGCAGCCCCAGGTTTCGGGCGACAGATACGCAGTATTTT. The full variable domain, in which reference TRBV7-6 and TRBJ2-3 provide the parts outside the CDR3, is GAGVSQSPRYKVTKRGQDVALRCDPISGHVSLYWYRQALGQGPEFLTYFNYEAQQDKSGLPNDRFSAERPEGSISTLTIQRTEQRDSAMYRCASSPRFRATDTQYFGPGTRLTVL.

This chain links TRBV4-1 with TRBJ1-4, with D tentatively TRBD1 (5 bases). In germline, CDR1 is MGHRA, CDR2 YSYEKL. Trimming stripped 2 bases from V and 0 bases from J, with 19 bases between. The CDR3 loop spans 19 amino acids. CDR3 sequence reads: CASSQHRNWDEATNEKLFF. The CDR3 DNA reads TGCGCCAGCAGCCAACACAGGAACTGGGATGAGGCAACTAATGAAAAACTGTTTTTT.

The chain uses TRBV29-1 and TRBJ1-1; D may be TRBD1 (5 bases). CDR1 SQVTM and CDR2 ANQGSEA come from the germline V gene. Trimming pared 4 bases from V and 5 bases from J, leaving 11 bases between. This CDR3 contains 12 residues. The chain's CDR3 is CSVAPRGTEAFF. The CDR3 region has the DNA TGCAGCGTTGCACCGCGGGGGACTGAAGCTTTCTTT.

This chain uses TRBV5-4 with TRBJ1-1, with 11 nucleotides matching TRBD1. Germline V gene data show CDR1 as SGHNT and CDR2 as YYREEE (reference sequence). V lost 7 bases and J lost 5; bases outside the gene matches: 7. This CDR3 contains 14 residues. CDR3 sequence: CASATDRGRTEAFF. DNA of the CDR3: TGTGCCAGCGCCACGGACAGGGGGCGAACTGAAGCTTTCTTT.

This clone was seen just once. This chain connects TRBV25-1 to TRBJ1-2; 8 bases agree with TRBD1. Trimming at V came to 8 bases and at J to 3 bases, leaving 5 bases not matched to a gene. Germline V lookup: CDR1 MGHDK, CDR2 SYGVNS. The length of the CDR3 is 13 residues. The CDR3 coding sequence is TGTGCCAGCCGGTCGACAGGGGACTATGGCTACACCTTC. It codes for CASRSTGDYGYTF.

The chain carries TRBV5-1 and TRBJ2-3; D is uncertain. This CDR3 is built from 15 residues. V lost 2 bases and J lost 4, with 14 bases in between. CDR1 and CDR2 from the germline V gene are SGHRS and YFSETQ. CDR3 coding DNA: TGCGCCAGCAGCTTAAGCCCCGGACCGTCAGATACGCAGTATTTT. Residues: CASSLSPGPSDTQYF.

V gene TRBV28 combines with J gene TRBJ2-3, with a possible D match to TRBD2 (6 bases). The germline V gene encodes CDR1 MDHEN and CDR2 SYDVKM. Between the trimmed V and J ends, which lost 7 bases and 8 bases, there was a span of 19 bases. The CDR3 has 14 residues. The CDR3 nucleotides are TGTGCCAGCATTAAATTCGGGGGAATAGTTACGCAGTATTTT. Its translation is CASIKFGGIVTQYF.

The chain has TRBV4-2 and TRBJ1-6; D unclear. Germline values: CDR1 LGHNA, CDR2 YNFKEQ. V lost 1 base and J 6 bases, leaving 10 bases between the germline ends. CDR3 length: 15 amino acids. The CDR3 DNA follows: TGTGCCAGCAGCCAAGGTGTGGATCGTAATTCACCCCTCCACTTT. Translating it yields CASSQGVDRNSPLHF.

V gene TRBV19 combines with J gene TRBJ2-1; possibly TRBD2 for D (5 bases). Trimming removed 4 bases from V and 0 bases from J, with 10 bases in between. This CDR3 spans 15 amino acids. CDR1 and CDR2 (germline): LNHDA, SQIVND (reference sequence). Here the CDR3 DNA reads TGTGCCAGTAGTAGGAGCGGCAGCTCCTACAATGAGCAGTTCTTC. Its protein is CASSRSGSSYNEQFF. The full variable domain, its missing parts supplied by reference TRBV19 and TRBJ2-1, is DGGITQSPKYLFRKEGQNVTLSCEQNLNHDAMYWYRQDPGQGLRLIYYSQIVNDFQKGDIAEGYSVSREKKESFPLTVTSAQKNPTAFYLCASSRSGSSYNEQFFGPGTRLTVL.

The CDR3 is CASSLARGRGRGEAFF. The CDR3 nucleotides are TGTGCCAGCAGCTTAGCGCGGGGCAGGGGCAGGGGTGAAGCTTTCTTT. The gene calls are TRBV7-8 and TRBJ1-1; D perhaps matches TRBD1 (6 bases). Germline CDR1 is SGHVS and CDR2 is FQNEAQ. The CDR3 loop spans 16 amino acids. V shed 0 bases and J shed 7 bases, with 18 bases lying between them.

The V and J genes are TRBV6-6 and TRBJ1-3; D not resolved. CDR1 MNHNY and CDR2 SVGAGI come from the germline V gene (reference sequence). The CDR3 has 17 amino acids. V shed 5 bases and J shed 4 bases, with 21 bases lying between them. In DNA, the CDR3 is TGTGCCAGCAGTCCCGACCGGTCCCATTTGAGAGGAAACACCATATATTTT. Its translation: CASSPDRSHLRGNTIYF.

The rearrangement joins TRBV28 to TRBJ2-5, with TRBD2 as a possible D gene (6 bases). Germline CDR1 MDHEN, CDR2 SYDVKM. The CDR3 runs to 14 residues. V lost 7 bases to trimming and J lost 5 bases, with 17 bases between them. CDR3 loop: CASTRREIGETQYF. The CDR3 DNA reads TGTGCCAGCACTCGACGGGAGATCGGGGAGACCCAGTACTTC.

The rearrangement links TRBV4-3 to TRBJ2-3; unclear D gene. V lost 1 base to trimming and J lost 4 bases, with 12 bases between them. Germline V gives CDR1 LGHNA, CDR2 YSLEER. The CDR3 runs to 15 residues. Here the CDR3 DNA reads TGCGCCAGCAGCCAAGGAGCGTATGGCGCAGATACGCAGTATTTT. It codes for CASSQGAYGADTQYF.

The DNA of the CDR3 is TGTGCCAGAAGACCCATAACGCCTCGGCGGGCGAACTACGAGCAGTACTTC. It codes for CARRPITPRRANYEQYF. J is TRBJ2-7 and V is TRBV7-5; the table assigns TRBD2, which was not confirmed against the DNA. TRBV7-5 constitutes a pseudogene. The CDR3 spans 17 residues.

The rearrangement joins TRBV5-5 to TRBJ1-3, with TRBD1 matching 7 bases. This CDR3 is 16 amino acids long. The V gene end was trimmed by 2 bases and the J gene end by 4 bases; junction bases not matched to a gene: 9. The germline CDR1 and CDR2 sequences are SGHKS and YYEKEE (reference sequence). The chain's CDR3 is CASSFADRAFGNTIYF. The CDR3 DNA follows: TGTGCCAGCAGCTTTGCTGACAGGGCATTCGGAAACACCATATATTTT.

The V gene is TRBV7-9, the J gene TRBJ2-1; TRBD1 might be the D (5 bases). This CDR3 spans 12 amino acids. V lost 6 bases, J lost 8 bases, and 11 bases lay in between. Germline-derived CDR1 and CDR2 are SEHNR and FQNEAQ (reference sequence). The CDR3 nucleotides are TGTGCCAGCAGTGCTCAGGGCTATGAGCAGTTCTTC. This gives the protein CASSAQGYEQFF.

The CDR3 is CASSVSGANVLTF. DNA of the CDR3: TGTGCCAGTAGTGTCTCGGGGGCCAACGTCCTGACTTTC. The V and J genes are TRBV19 and TRBJ2-6; unclear D gene. Trimming removed 5 bases at V and 4 bases at J, with 6 bases between. The germline gives CDR1 LNHDA, CDR2 SQIVND (reference sequence). This CDR3 has 13 amino acids.

There are a few counts of this clone. CDR3 nucleotides: TGTGCCAGCAGTCGCGGTTTACAGGGCCTGAACACTGAAGCTTTCTTT. Translating gives CASSRGLQGLNTEAFF. The V call is TRBV6-2 or TRBV6-3, the J call TRBJ1-1, with D perhaps TRBD1 (6 bases). The CDR3 totals 16 residues. V shed 5 bases and J shed 0 bases, with 16 bases lying between them. CDR1 and CDR2 (germline): MNHEY, SVGEGT.

V usage is TRBV19 and J usage is TRBJ1-5; maybe TRBD1 (6 bases). The CDR3 loop spans 12 amino acids. Germline CDR1 LNHDA, CDR2 SQIVND (reference sequence). Deletions cut 5 bases from V and 8 bases from J, with 10 bases between. CDR3 in amino acids: CASSVNREPQHF. Written as DNA, the CDR3 is TGTGCCAGTAGTGTAAACAGGGAGCCCCAGCATTTT.